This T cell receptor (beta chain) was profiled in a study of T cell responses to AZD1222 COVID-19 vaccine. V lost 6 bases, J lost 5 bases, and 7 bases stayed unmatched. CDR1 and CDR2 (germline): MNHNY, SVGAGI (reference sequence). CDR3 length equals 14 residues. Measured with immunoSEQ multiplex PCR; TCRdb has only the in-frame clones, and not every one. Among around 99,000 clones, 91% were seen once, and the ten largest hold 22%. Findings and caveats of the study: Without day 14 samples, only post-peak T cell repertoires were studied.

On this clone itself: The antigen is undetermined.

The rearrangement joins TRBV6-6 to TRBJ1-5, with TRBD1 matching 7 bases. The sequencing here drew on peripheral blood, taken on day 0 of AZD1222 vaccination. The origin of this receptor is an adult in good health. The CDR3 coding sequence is TGTGCCAGCAGCGACCCAGGGGGGGATCAGCCCCAGCATTTT. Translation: CASSDPGGDQPQHF.